Detailed here is one T cell receptor (beta chain). As yet, its antigen is unknown. Patients with autoimmune history or systemic immunosuppression were excluded. The data derive from a study of OX40 agonist ivuxolimab in advanced cancers. On the study more broadly: Hepatocellular carcinoma, melanoma, renal cell or head and neck cancer occurred in dose-escalation patients.

Overall study findings and caveats: No antigen was identified for the clonally expanded peripheral T cells. At 0.1-3.0 mg/kg, partial responders had clonal expansion among the lowest observed.

Produced via immunoSEQ multiplex PCR; TCRdb's table is partial and in-frame only. This table has approximately 99,000 clones, approximately 90% appearing once. The clonotype was recovered from an adult with an advanced solid tumor such as melanoma, head and neck, liver or kidney cancer. Sequences were derived from CD4+ or CD8+ T cells sorted from blood, sampled in a trial of the OX40 agonist ivuxolimab.

CDR3 sequence (DNA): TGTGCTAGTGGTTCGACAGGGCGGCACTATGGCTACACCTTC. Translating gives CASGSTGRHYGYTF. J is TRBJ1-2 and V is TRBV12-5; 7 nucleotides line up with TRBD1. The CDR3 runs to 14 residues. The germline V gene has CDR1 LGHNT and CDR2 FRNRAP. Trimming cost V 4 bases and J 3 bases; bases outside gene matches: 5.